The clone carrying this T cell receptor beta chain was detected many times. The antigen is undetermined. TCRdb ran MiXCR on the RT-PCR reads and lists one entry per CDR3 protein. The data show a few hundred thousand distinct CDR3 sequences, approximately 12% seen once. Trimming shortened V by 6 bases and J by 5 bases, and 13 bases separated the two germline ends. Germline lookup yields CDR1 MDHEN and CDR2 SYDVKM. The CDR3 runs to 14 residues. This sample was taken from a study of response to subunit inactivated influenza vaccine. Study observations and caveats: The authors suggested that few new T cells are recruited per seasonal influenza vaccination.

The chain has TRBV28 and TRBJ2-2; D is tentatively TRBD1 or TRBD2 (5 bases each). The sequencing here drew on non-naive T cells sorted from PBMCs, taken less than 15 days before vaccination. The source is a man aged 50 to 59 who received an inactivated influenza vaccine. As DNA, the CDR3 is TGTGCCAGCAGGAGGGGAGTTGGTACCGGGGAGCTGTTTTTT. It specifies CASRRGVGTGELFF.